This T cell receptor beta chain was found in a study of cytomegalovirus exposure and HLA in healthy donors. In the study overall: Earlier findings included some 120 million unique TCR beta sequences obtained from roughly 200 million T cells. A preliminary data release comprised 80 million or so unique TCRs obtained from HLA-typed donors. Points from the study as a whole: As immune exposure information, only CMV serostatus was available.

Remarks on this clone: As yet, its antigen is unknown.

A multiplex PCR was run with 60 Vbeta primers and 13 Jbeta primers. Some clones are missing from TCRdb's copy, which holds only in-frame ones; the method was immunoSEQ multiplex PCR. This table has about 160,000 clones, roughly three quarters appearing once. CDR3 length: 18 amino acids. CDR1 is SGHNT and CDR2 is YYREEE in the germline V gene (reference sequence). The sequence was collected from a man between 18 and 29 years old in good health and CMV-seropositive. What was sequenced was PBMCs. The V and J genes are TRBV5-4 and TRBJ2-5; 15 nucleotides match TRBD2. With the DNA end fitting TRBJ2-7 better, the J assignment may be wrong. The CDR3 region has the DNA TGTGCCAGCAGCTTGGTGGGACTAGCGGGAGGCAAGAGGTACGAGCAGTACTTC. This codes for CASSLVGLAGGKRYEQYF.